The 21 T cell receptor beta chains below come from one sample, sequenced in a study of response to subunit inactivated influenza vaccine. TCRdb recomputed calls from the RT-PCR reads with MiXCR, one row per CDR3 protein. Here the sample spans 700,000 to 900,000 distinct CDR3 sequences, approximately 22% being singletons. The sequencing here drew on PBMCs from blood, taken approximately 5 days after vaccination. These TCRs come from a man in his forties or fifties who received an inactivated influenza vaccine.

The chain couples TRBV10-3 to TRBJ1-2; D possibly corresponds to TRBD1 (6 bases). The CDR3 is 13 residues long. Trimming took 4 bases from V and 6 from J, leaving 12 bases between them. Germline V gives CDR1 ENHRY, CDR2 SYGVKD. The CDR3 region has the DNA TGTGCCATCAGTGGAGGTCAGGGGAATGGCTACACCTTC. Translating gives CAISGGQGNGYTF.

The chain's CDR3 is CASRPYGGRGIQPQHF. CDR3 DNA sequence: TGTGCCAGCAGACCTTATGGCGGCAGGGGGATTCAGCCCCAGCATTTT. The chain employs TRBV28 and TRBJ1-5, with 7 positions matching TRBD1. Germline V CDR1 and CDR2: MDHEN, SYDVKM. The ends lost 6 bases at V and 6 bases at J; junction bases unmatched: 14. The CDR3 covers 16 residues.

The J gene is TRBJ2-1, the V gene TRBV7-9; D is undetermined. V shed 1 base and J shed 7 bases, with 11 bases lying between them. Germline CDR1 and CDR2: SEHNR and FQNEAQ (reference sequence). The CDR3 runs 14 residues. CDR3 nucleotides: TGTGCCAGCAGCTTAGTCGGGCTATCTAATGAGCAGTTCTTC. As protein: CASSLVGLSNEQFF.

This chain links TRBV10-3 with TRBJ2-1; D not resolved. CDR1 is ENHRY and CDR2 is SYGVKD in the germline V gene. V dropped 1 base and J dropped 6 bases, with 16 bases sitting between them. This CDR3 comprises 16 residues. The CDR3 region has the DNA TGTGCCATCAGTGAGTTTGTCTCCCCAGAGGCCAATGAGCAGTTCTTC. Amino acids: CAISEFVSPEANEQFF.

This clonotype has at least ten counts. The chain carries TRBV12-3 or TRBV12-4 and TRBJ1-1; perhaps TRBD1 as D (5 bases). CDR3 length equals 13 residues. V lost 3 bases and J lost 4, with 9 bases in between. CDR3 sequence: CASSFQGRTEAFF. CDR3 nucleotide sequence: TGTGCCAGCAGTTTTCAGGGTCGCACTGAAGCTTTCTTT.

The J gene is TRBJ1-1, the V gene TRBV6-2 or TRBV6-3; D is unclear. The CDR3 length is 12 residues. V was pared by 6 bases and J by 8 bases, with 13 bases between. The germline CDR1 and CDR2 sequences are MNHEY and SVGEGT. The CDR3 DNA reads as TGTGCCAGCAGGGGCCTTGGCAGAGAAGCTTTCTTT. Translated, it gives CASRGLGREAFF.

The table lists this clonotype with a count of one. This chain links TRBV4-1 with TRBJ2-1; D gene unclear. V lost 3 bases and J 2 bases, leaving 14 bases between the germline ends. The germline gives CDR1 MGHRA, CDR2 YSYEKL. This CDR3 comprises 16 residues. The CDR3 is CASSQGIPTAYNEQFF. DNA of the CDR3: TGCGCCAGCAGCCAGGGAATCCCCACTGCCTACAATGAGCAGTTCTTC.

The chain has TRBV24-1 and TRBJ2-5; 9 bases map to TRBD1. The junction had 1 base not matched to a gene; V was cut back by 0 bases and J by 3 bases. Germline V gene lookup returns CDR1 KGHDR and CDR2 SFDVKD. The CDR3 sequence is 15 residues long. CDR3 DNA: TGTGCCACCAGTGATTTGGGGACAGGGAAAGAGACCCAGTACTTC. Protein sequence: CATSDLGTGKETQYF.

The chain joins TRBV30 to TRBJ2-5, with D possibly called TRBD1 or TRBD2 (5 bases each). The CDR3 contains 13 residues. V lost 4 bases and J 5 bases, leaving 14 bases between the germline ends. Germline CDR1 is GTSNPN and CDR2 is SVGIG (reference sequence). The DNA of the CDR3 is TGTGCCTGGAACCCGGGGCCAGAGGAGACCCAGTACTTC. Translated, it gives CAWNPGPEETQYF.

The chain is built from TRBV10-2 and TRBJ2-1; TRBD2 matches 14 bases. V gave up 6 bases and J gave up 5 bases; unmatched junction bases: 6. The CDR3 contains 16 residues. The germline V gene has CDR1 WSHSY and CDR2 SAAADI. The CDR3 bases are TGCGCCAGCAGCCGCGGACTAGCGGGGGGAGACAATGAGCAGTTCTTC. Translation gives CASSRGLAGGDNEQFF.

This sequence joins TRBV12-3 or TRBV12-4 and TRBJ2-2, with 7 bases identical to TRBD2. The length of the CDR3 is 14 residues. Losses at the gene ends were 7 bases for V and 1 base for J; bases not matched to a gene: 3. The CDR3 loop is CASTAGENTGELFF. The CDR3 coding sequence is TGTGCCAGCACGGCGGGGGAGAACACCGGGGAGCTGTTTTTT.

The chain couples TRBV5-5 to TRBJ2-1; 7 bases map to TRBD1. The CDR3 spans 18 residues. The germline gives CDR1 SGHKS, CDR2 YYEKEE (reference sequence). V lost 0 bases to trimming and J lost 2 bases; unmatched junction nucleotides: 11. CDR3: CASSLEYMGQRTYNEQFF. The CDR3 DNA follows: TGTGCCAGCAGCTTGGAGTATATGGGACAGCGGACCTACAATGAGCAGTTCTTC.

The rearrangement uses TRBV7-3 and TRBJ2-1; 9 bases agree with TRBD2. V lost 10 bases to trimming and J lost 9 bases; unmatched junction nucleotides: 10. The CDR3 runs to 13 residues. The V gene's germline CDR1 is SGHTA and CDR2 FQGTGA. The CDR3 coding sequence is TGTGCCACCTCAGAGTCGCGGGAGGGTGAGCAGTTCTTC. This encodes CATSESREGEQFF.

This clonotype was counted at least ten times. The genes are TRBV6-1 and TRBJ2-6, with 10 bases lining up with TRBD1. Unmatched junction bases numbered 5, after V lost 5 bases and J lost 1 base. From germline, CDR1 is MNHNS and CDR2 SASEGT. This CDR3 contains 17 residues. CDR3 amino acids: CASSPTGGASGANVLTF. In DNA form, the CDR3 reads TGTGCCAGCAGTCCGACAGGGGGCGCTTCTGGGGCCAACGTCCTGACTTTC.

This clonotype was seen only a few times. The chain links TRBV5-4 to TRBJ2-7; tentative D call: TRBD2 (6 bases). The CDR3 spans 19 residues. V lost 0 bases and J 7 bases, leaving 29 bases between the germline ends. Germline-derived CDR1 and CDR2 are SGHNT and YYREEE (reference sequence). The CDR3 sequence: CASSLEGLSGISNGGEQYF. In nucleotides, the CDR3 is TGTGCCAGCAGCTTGGAAGGGTTGAGCGGAATCTCCAATGGGGGGGAGCAGTACTTC.

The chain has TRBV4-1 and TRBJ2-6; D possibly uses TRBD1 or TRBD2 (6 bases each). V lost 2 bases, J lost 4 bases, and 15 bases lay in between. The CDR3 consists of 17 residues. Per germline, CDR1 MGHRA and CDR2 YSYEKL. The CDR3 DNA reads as TGCGCCAGCAGCCAACGTACAGGGACTCTCGGGGCCAACGTCCTGACTTTC. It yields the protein CASSQRTGTLGANVLTF.

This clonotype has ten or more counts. The CDR3 nucleotides are TGTGCCACCCAGGGGGCTGGAGAGACCCAGTACTTC. It yields the protein CATQGAGETQYF. The chain joins TRBV12-3 or TRBV12-4 to TRBJ2-5; 8 nucleotides match TRBD1. CDR3 length: 12 residues. V lost 10 bases, J lost 4 bases, and 5 bases stayed unmatched.

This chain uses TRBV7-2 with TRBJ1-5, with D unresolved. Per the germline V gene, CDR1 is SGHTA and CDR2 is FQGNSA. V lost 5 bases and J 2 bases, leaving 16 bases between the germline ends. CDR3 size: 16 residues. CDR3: CASSPPGSLRNQPQHF. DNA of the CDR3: TGTGCCAGCAGCCCCCCCGGGTCGTTGCGCAATCAGCCCCAGCATTTT.

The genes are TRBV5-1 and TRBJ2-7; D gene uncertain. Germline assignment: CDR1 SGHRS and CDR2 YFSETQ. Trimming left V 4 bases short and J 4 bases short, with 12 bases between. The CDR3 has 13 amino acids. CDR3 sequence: CASSAPAKYEQYF. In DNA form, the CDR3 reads TGCGCCAGCAGCGCCCCGGCTAAGTACGAGCAGTACTTC.

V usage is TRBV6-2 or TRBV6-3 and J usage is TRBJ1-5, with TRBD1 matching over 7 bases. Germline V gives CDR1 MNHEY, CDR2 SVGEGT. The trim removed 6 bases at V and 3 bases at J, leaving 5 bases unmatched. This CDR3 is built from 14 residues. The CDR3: CASSRQGFNQPQHF. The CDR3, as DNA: TGTGCCAGCAGCCGACAGGGCTTCAATCAGCCCCAGCATTTT.

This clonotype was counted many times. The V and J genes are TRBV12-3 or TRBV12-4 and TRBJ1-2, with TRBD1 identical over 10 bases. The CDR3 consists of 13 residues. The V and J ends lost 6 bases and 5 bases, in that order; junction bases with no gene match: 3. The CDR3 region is CASSRTGGYGYTF. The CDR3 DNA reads TGTGCCAGCAGCCGGACAGGGGGTTATGGCTACACCTTC.